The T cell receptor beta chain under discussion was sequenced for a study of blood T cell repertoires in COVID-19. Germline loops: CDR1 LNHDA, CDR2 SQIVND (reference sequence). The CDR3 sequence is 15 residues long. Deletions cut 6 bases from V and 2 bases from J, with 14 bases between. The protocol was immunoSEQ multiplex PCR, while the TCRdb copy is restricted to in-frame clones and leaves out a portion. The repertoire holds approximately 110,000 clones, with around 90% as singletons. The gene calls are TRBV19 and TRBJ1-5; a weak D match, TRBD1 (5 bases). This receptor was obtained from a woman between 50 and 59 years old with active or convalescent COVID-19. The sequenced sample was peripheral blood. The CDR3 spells CASSPRGVGNQPQHF. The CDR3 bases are TGTGCCAGTAGCCCACGGGGGGTGGGCAATCAGCCCCAGCATTTT. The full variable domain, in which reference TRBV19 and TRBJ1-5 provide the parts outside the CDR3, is DGGITQSPKYLFRKEGQNVTLSCEQNLNHDAMYWYRQDPGQGLRLIYYSQIVNDFQKGDIAEGYSVSREKKESFPLTVTSAQKNPTAFYLCASSPRGVGNQPQHFGDGTRLSIL.